This T cell receptor beta chain was captured in a study of blood T cell repertoires in COVID-19. Overall study: Donors in the United States, Italy and Spain gave samples during acute or convalescent COVID-19. The analysed material was cDNA or gDNA that came from T cells, B-cell-depleted T cells, or PBMCs.

This clone turned up a few times. Methods used by the authors: Using reference gene primer amplification, nucleated cell counts were estimated. The repertoire was sequenced with immunoSEQ multiplex PCR; TCRdb's copy has only in-frame clones and lacks some. For V, J and clone size, that table is used; D and trimming come from the DNA. Here the sample spans 250,000 to 300,000 clones, about 86% being singletons. Germline V CDR1 and CDR2: MGHRA, YSYEKL. The trim removed 8 bases at V and 5 bases at J, leaving 10 bases unmatched. The CDR3 is 15 residues long. The receptor comes from a man aged 25-45 years with active or convalescent COVID-19. The V and J genes are TRBV4-1 and TRBJ1-5, with 9 bases lining up with TRBD1. The sample taken for sequencing was peripheral blood. The DNA for the CDR3 is TGCGCCAGCGGGGCGTTGGGACAGGGCTATCAGCCCCAGCATTTT. It is translated as CASGALGQGYQPQHF.